Listed here are 29 T cell receptor beta chains from one sample, sequenced in a study of CD8+ T cells in alopecia areata. After isolation, RNA underwent reverse transcription to generate cDNA as the sequencing template. Here immunoSEQ multiplex PCR was the method, and the copy in TCRdb shows in-frame clones only, minus some. The repertoire has about 130,000 clones, roughly 61% of them found once; the top ten carry 3.5% to 5.5%. The input for sequencing was CD4+ T cells sorted from blood, taken at week 0. Every receptor here comes from a human donor with alopecia areata.

The rearrangement uses TRBV5-1 and TRBJ2-7, with 8 bases fitting TRBD1. The CDR3 has 14 amino acids. The V and J ends lost 4 bases and 1 base, in that order; junction bases with no gene match: 4. Germline V gene data show CDR1 as SGHRS and CDR2 as YFSETQ. The CDR3, as DNA: TGCGCCAGCAGCACGGGACAGGTGTCCTACGAGCAGTACTTC. This codes for CASSTGQVSYEQYF.

The chain employs TRBV30 and TRBJ2-3; D is perhaps TRBD2 (6 bases). V dropped 4 bases and J dropped 2 bases, with 16 bases sitting between them. Germline loops: CDR1 GTSNPN, CDR2 SVGIG (reference sequence). The CDR3 runs 15 residues. The CDR3 DNA reads as TGTGCCTGGAACGTACCGGGACTTAACACAGATACGCAGTATTTT. Its translation: CAWNVPGLNTDTQYF.

V and J are TRBV25-1 and TRBJ1-2, with 12 bases lining up with TRBD1. This CDR3 spans 17 amino acids. Unmatched junction bases numbered 11, after V lost 6 bases and J lost 3 bases. The germline V gene has CDR1 MGHDK and CDR2 SYGVNS. This CDR3 is CASSPLRGQGADYGYTF. CDR3 nucleotide sequence: TGTGCCAGCAGCCCCCTCCGGGGACAGGGGGCGGACTATGGCTACACCTTC.

This clone was recorded a few times. V usage is TRBV5-1 and J usage is TRBJ2-3; TRBD2 aligns across 10 bases. Per germline, CDR1 SGHRS and CDR2 YFSETQ. With 4 bases clipped from V and 6 bases from J, the junction kept 5 bases outside the gene matches. This CDR3 is 14 amino acids long. The CDR3 nucleotides are TGCGCCAGCAGCGATCCGGGACTAGCGGATACGCAGTATTTT. This codes for CASSDPGLADTQYF. The variable domain in full, completed from reference TRBV5-1 and TRBJ2-3, reads KAGVTQTPRYLIKTRGQQVTLSCSPISGHRSVSWYQQTPGQGLQFLFEYFSETQRNKGNFPGRFSGRQFSNSRSEMNVSTLELGDSALYLCASSDPGLADTQYFGPGTRLTVL.

V gene TRBV29-1 combines with J gene TRBJ1-1; the D gene is possibly TRBD1 (5 bases). Trimming stripped 4 bases from V and 1 base from J, with 7 bases between. Germline CDR1 is SQVTM and CDR2 is ANQGSEA. The length of the CDR3 is 12 residues. The CDR3 DNA is TGCAGCGTTGTCGGGGGGAACACTGAAGCTTTCTTT. It yields the protein CSVVGGNTEAFF.

This clone has more than one count but fewer than ten. J is TRBJ1-2 and V is TRBV27, with 9 positions matching TRBD1. Germline V gene lookup returns CDR1 MNHEY and CDR2 SMNVEV (reference sequence). V shed 6 bases and J 4 bases; nucleotides not matched to a gene: 3. The CDR3 is made up of 13 amino acids. CDR3 sequence (DNA): TGTGCCAGCAGGGACAGGGGATTCTATGGCTACACCTTC. Encoded protein: CASRDRGFYGYTF.

The V gene is TRBV5-4, the J gene TRBJ1-5; TRBD1 might be the D (5 bases). This CDR3 is 16 amino acids long. V was trimmed by 2 bases and J by 0 bases, leaving 12 bases between them. The germline V gene has CDR1 SGHNT and CDR2 YYREEE (reference sequence). The CDR3 protein is CASSLGGAGSNQPQHF. CDR3 bases: TGTGCCAGCAGCTTAGGCGGGGCAGGTAGCAATCAGCCCCAGCATTTT.

This chain links TRBV5-4 with TRBJ1-2, with a tentative D call TRBD1 (6 bases). The V gene's germline CDR1 is SGHNT and CDR2 YYREEE (reference sequence). Trimming stripped 4 bases from V and 0 bases from J, with 13 bases between. The CDR3 totals 15 residues. The CDR3 DNA reads as TGTGCCAGCAGCCCAGGACAGTTTTCTAACTATGGCTACACCTTC. Amino acid sequence: CASSPGQFSNYGYTF.

The gene calls are TRBV5-1 and TRBJ2-3; perhaps TRBD2 as D (6 bases). The CDR3 loop spans 12 amino acids. CDR1 and CDR2 from the germline V gene are SGHRS and YFSETQ. Trimming took 4 bases from V and 9 from J, leaving 12 bases between them. The CDR3 here is CASSNRLGTQYF. The CDR3 DNA follows: TGCGCCAGCAGCAACCGACTAGGGACGCAGTATTTT.

The gene calls are TRBV5-1 and TRBJ1-1; TRBD1 might be the D (5 bases). V shed 0 bases and J shed 2 bases, with 14 bases lying between them. This CDR3 is built from 16 residues. Per the germline V gene, CDR1 is SGHRS and CDR2 is YFSETQ. The CDR3 bases are TGCGCCAGCAGCTTGGGGGCCGGGGGAGGAAACACTGAAGCTTTCTTT. Its protein is CASSLGAGGGNTEAFF.

The chain carries TRBV19 and TRBJ2-7; 10 bases agree with TRBD1. Germline CDR1 reads LNHDA; CDR2 reads SQIVND (reference sequence). The CDR3 is made up of 14 amino acids. J lost 1 base, V lost 4 bases, and 1 base had no gene match. The CDR3 protein is CASSTDRGSYEQYF. For the CDR3, the DNA is TGTGCCAGTAGTACGGACAGGGGGTCCTACGAGCAGTACTTC.

This clone was counted a single time. J is TRBJ2-6 and V is TRBV9; 9 bases agree with TRBD1. V gave up 0 bases and J gave up 5 bases; unmatched junction bases: 9. The CDR3 consists of 18 residues. Germline V gene sequence: CDR1 SGDLS, CDR2 YYNGEE. The CDR3 loop reads CASSVETRDRVRANVLTF. CDR3 coding DNA: TGTGCCAGCAGCGTAGAGACCCGGGACAGGGTTCGGGCCAACGTCCTGACTTTC. Full variable domain (missing parts from reference TRBV9 and TRBJ2-6): DSGVTQTPKHLITATGQRVTLRCSPRSGDLSVYWYQQSLDQGLQFLIQYYNGEERAKGNILERFSAQQFPDLHSELNLSSLELGDSALYFCASSVETRDRVRANVLTFGAGSRLTVL.

V and J are TRBV5-5 and TRBJ1-5; D perhaps matches TRBD1 (5 bases). The V gene lost 1 base and the J gene lost 0 bases, with 14 bases spanning the gap. This CDR3 has 17 amino acids. Germline V gene data show CDR1 as SGHKS and CDR2 as YYEKEE (reference sequence). CDR3 sequence: CASSLTGPTYSNQPQHF. The CDR3 coding sequence is TGTGCCAGCAGCTTGACGGGACCGACGTATAGCAATCAGCCCCAGCATTTT.

The chain uses TRBV18 and TRBJ2-7; no reliable D call. V was trimmed by 6 bases and J by 3 bases, leaving 9 bases between them. The CDR3 loop spans 12 amino acids. Germline V CDR1 and CDR2: KGHSH, LQKENI. Here the CDR3 DNA reads TGTGCCAGCTCCCCCGTTGGCTACGAGCAGTACTTC. Its protein product is CASSPVGYEQYF. The full variable domain, in which reference TRBV18 and TRBJ2-7 provide the parts outside the CDR3, is NAGVMQNPRHLVRRRGQEARLRCSPMKGHSHVYWYRQLPEEGLKFMVYLQKENIIDESGMPKERFSAEFPKEGPSILRIQQVVRGDSAAYFCASSPVGYEQYFGPGTRLTVT.

This clone turned up a few times. CDR3 nucleotides: TGTGCCAGCAGCTCTTGGACTAGCGGGAGCCGCAATGAGCAGTTCTTC. The encoded protein is CASSSWTSGSRNEQFF. The chain has TRBV7-2 and TRBJ2-1, with 13 bases that match TRBD2. With V trimmed by 4 bases and J by 6 bases, 6 bases remained unmatched. Germline loops: CDR1 SGHTA, CDR2 FQGNSA. This CDR3 has 16 amino acids.

The chain has TRBV5-1 and TRBJ2-3; 8 bases are shared with TRBD2. In germline, CDR1 is SGHRS, CDR2 YFSETQ. J was trimmed by 0 bases and V by 0 bases; bases with no gene match: 6. The CDR3 is made up of 17 amino acids. The DNA of the CDR3 is TGCGCCAGCAGCTTGGAGTCTAGCGGGCTTAGCACAGATACGCAGTATTTT. It encodes CASSLESSGLSTDTQYF.

The chain's CDR3 is CASSPGTSLGYEQYF. As DNA, the CDR3 is TGCGCCAGCAGCCCGGGGACTAGCTTGGGCTACGAGCAGTACTTC. This chain connects TRBV4-3 to TRBJ2-7, with 9 bases matching TRBD2. The ends lost 4 bases at V and 3 bases at J; junction bases unmatched: 7. CDR1 and CDR2 (germline): LGHNA, YSLEER. The CDR3 length is 15 residues.

The gene calls are TRBV9 and TRBJ2-7, with TRBD1 matching over 9 bases. Germline assignment: CDR1 SGDLS and CDR2 YYNGEE. Trimming took 2 bases from V and 5 from J; bases not matched to a gene: 11. The CDR3 loop spans 16 amino acids. The CDR3: CASSVGGRDRVHEQYF. The CDR3 coding sequence is TGTGCCAGCAGCGTCGGAGGCCGGGACAGGGTACACGAGCAGTACTTC. The complete variable domain, with remaining parts taken from reference TRBV9 and TRBJ2-7, reads DSGVTQTPKHLITATGQRVTLRCSPRSGDLSVYWYQQSLDQGLQFLIQYYNGEERAKGNILERFSAQQFPDLHSELNLSSLELGDSALYFCASSVGGRDRVHEQYFGPGTRLTVT.

The chain carries TRBV4-1 and TRBJ2-5; D not certain. Trimming shortened V by 0 bases and J by 5 bases, and 13 bases separated the two germline ends. The CDR3 sequence is 15 residues long. Per the germline V gene, CDR1 is MGHRA and CDR2 is YSYEKL. The CDR3 coding sequence is TGCGCCAGCAGCCAAGAGATCACAGATAAGGAGACCCAGTACTTC. Amino acid sequence: CASSQEITDKETQYF.

This chain connects TRBV9 to TRBJ1-3; 8 nucleotides agree with TRBD1. Germline CDR1 is SGDLS and CDR2 is YYNGEE. CDR3 size: 18 residues. Trimming cost V 3 bases and J 0 bases; bases outside gene matches: 11. The CDR3 DNA reads TGTGCCAGCAGCGCCTCGTTAACCGGGACAGGCTCTGGAAACACCATATATTTT. Its protein product is CASSASLTGTGSGNTIYF. The full variable domain, rest sourced from reference TRBV9 and TRBJ1-3, is DSGVTQTPKHLITATGQRVTLRCSPRSGDLSVYWYQQSLDQGLQFLIQYYNGEERAKGNILERFSAQQFPDLHSELNLSSLELGDSALYFCASSASLTGTGSGNTIYFGEGSWLTVV.

To note about this clone: The junction departs from germline at one end; a sequencing error may be responsible. The same CDR3 can be traced to other DNA sequences in this sample. V gene TRBV19 combines with J gene TRBJ2-3; D unclear. Germline CDR1 LNHDA, CDR2 SQIVND (reference sequence). This CDR3 has 12 residues. This CDR3 reads CASAPGTDTQYF. The CDR3 DNA sequence: TGTGCCAGTGCCCCAGGCACCGATACGCAGTATTTT.

The chain employs TRBV29-1 and TRBJ2-1; D perhaps matches TRBD1 (6 bases). The V gene's germline CDR1 is SQVTM and CDR2 ANQGSEA. Trimming removed 4 bases at V and 0 bases at J, with 10 bases between. CDR3 length equals 14 residues. CDR3 DNA: TGCAGCGTTGTATACAGGGACTCCTACAATGAGCAGTTCTTC. This gives the protein CSVVYRDSYNEQFF.

The rearrangement uses TRBV5-1 and TRBJ2-5; a possible D gene is TRBD2 (6 bases). Trimming left V 4 bases short and J 4 bases short, with 14 bases between. The CDR3 length is 14 residues. Germline lookup yields CDR1 SGHRS and CDR2 YFSETQ. This chain's CDR3 is CASSRTTQGETQYF. CDR3 in DNA: TGCGCCAGCAGCCGGACTACCCAGGGAGAGACCCAGTACTTC.

This clone has more than one count but fewer than ten. The rearrangement links TRBV7-9 to TRBJ2-3, with 8 bases identical to TRBD2. CDR1 and CDR2 from the germline V gene are SEHNR and FQNEAQ (reference sequence). V lost 5 bases, J lost 2 bases, and 12 bases stayed unmatched. This CDR3 is 17 amino acids long. The DNA of the CDR3 is TGTGCCAGCAGCCGATCCCTAGGCGGGAGGTTCACAGATACGCAGTATTTT. Its protein product is CASSRSLGGRFTDTQYF. Full variable domain (remainder filled in from reference TRBV7-9 and TRBJ2-3): DTGVSQNPRHKITKRGQNVTFRCDPISEHNRLYWYRQTLGQGPEFLTYFQNEAQLEKSRLLSDRFSAERPKGSFSTLEIQRTEQGDSAMYLCASSRSLGGRFTDTQYFGPGTRLTVL.

This clone turned up a few times. V gene TRBV10-3 combines with J gene TRBJ2-2; D is ambiguous. Deletions cut 1 base from V and 4 bases from J, with 7 bases between. The germline gives CDR1 ENHRY, CDR2 SYGVKD. CDR3 length equals 14 residues. DNA of the CDR3: TGTGCCATCAGTGAGTTGGGGTTCACCGGGGAGCTGTTTTTT. It specifies CAISELGFTGELFF.

This clone has just a few counts. The chain couples TRBV7-6 to TRBJ2-7; weak D call: TRBD1 (6 bases). Trimming removed 1 base from V and 5 bases from J, with 12 bases in between. Germline loops: CDR1 SGHVS, CDR2 FNYEAQ. The CDR3 runs 14 residues. For the CDR3, the DNA is TGTGCCAGCAGCTTAGGTCAGGGGTGGCACGAGCAGTACTTC. Protein: CASSLGQGWHEQYF.

The chain combines TRBV7-3 with TRBJ2-7; either TRBD1 or TRBD2 may supply D (6 bases each). The CDR3 sequence is 13 residues long. The V end lost 9 bases, the J end lost 3 bases, and 15 bases lay between the germline ends. CDR1 is SGHTA and CDR2 is FQGTGA in the germline V gene. CDR3: CASDEGGHYEQYF. Here the CDR3 DNA reads TGTGCCAGTGATGAGGGGGGCCACTACGAGCAGTACTTC. The full variable domain, rest sourced from reference TRBV7-3 and TRBJ2-7, is GAGVSQTPSNKVTEKGKYVELRCDPISGHTALYWYRQSLGQGPEFLIYFQGTGAADDSGLPNDRFFAVRPEGSVSTLKIQRTERGDSAVYLCASDEGGHYEQYFGPGTRLTVT.

This chain links TRBV11-2 with TRBJ2-1; D uncertain. This CDR3 has 15 amino acids. Looked up from germline, CDR1 is SGHAT and CDR2 is FQNNGV. The V gene lost 4 bases and the J gene lost 9 bases, with 19 bases spanning the gap. CDR3 in DNA: TGTGCCAGCAGCTCACCGCGTGGGTCTTTGGGTGAGCAGTTCTTC. Its translation is CASSSPRGSLGEQFF.

The V call is TRBV5-1, the J call TRBJ1-5, with D uncertain. Deletions cut 0 bases from V and 1 base from J, with 5 bases between. This CDR3 has 14 residues. The germline CDR1 and CDR2 sequences are SGHRS and YFSETQ. In DNA, the CDR3 is TGCGCCAGCAGCTTGGGGGAGAGCAATCAGCCCCAGCATTTT. Translated: CASSLGESNQPQHF.